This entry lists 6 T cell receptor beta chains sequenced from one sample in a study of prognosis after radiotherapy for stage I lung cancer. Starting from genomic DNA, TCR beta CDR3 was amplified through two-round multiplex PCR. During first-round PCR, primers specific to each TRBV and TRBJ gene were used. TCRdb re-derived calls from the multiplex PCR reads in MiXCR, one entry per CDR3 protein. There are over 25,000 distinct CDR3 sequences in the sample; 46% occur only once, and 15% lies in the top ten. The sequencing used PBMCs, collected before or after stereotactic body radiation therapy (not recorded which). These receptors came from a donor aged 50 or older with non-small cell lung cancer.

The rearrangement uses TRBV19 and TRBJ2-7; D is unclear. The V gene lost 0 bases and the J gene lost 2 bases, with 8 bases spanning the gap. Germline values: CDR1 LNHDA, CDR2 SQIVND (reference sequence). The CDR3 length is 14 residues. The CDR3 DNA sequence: TGTGCCAGTAGTATAGAGGAAGGTCCCTACGAGCAGTACTTC. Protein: CASSIEEGPYEQYF.

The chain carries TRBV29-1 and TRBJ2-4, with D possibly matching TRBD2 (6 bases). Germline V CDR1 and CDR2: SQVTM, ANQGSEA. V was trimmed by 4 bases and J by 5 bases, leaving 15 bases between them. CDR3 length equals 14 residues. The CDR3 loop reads CSVGQPGSQNIQYF. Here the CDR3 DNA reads TGCAGCGTTGGACAGCCCGGGAGCCAAAACATTCAGTACTTC.

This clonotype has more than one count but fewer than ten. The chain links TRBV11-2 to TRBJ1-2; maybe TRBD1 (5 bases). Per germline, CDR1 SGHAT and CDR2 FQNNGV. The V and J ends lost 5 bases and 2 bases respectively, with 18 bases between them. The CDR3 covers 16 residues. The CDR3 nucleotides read TGTGCCAGCAGCCATACTACCGGACGGGGGAACTATGGCTACACCTTC. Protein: CASSHTTGRGNYGYTF.

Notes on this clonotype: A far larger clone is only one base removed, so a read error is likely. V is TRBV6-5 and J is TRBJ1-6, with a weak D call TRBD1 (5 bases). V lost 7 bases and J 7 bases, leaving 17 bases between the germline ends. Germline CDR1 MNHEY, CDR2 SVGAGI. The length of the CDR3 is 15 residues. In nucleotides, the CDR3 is TGTGCCAGCACGTCGGTAGGACATAGAAATTCACCCCTCCACTTT. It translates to CASTSVGHRNSPLHF.

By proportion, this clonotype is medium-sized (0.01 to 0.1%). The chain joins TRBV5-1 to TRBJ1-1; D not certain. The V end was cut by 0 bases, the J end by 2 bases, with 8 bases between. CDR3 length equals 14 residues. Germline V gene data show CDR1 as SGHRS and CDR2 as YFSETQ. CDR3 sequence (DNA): TGCGCCAGCAGCTTGGGGTCCTTAAACACTGAAGCTTTCTTT. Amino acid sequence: CASSLGSLNTEAFF.

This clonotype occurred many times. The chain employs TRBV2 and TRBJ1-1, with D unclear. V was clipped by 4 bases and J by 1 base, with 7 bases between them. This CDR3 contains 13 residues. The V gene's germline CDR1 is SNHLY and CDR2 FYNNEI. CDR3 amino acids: CASSGTRNTEAFF. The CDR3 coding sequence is TGTGCCAGCAGTGGGACGAGGAACACTGAAGCTTTCTTT. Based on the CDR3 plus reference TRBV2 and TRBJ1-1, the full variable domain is EPEVTQTPSHQVTQMGQEVILRCVPISNHLYFYWYRQILGQKVEFLVSFYNNEISEKSEIFDDQFSVERPDGSNFTLKIRSTKLEDSAMYFCASSGTRNTEAFFGQGTRLTVV.